This TCR beta chain was captured by sequencing in a study of shared clonotypes between healthy human individuals (dated by TCRdb to 2020 to 2022). General notes on the study: A couple of women and three men aged 18 to 49 years were included in the cohort. Between about 0.9 and 9 billion PBMCs per donor were obtained by leukapheresis. For each donor, CD4 naive and CD4 memory were each run on three plates, CD8 naive on two plates, and CD8 memory on one plate. The study deeply sequenced blood TCR repertoires of several healthy adults to estimate repertoire size and the extent of clonotype sharing between individuals. To increase sequencing depth and limit assay-specific biases, TCR repertoire library preparation and sequencing were carried out by different laboratories using diverse techniques.

Overall results and qualifications from the work: Sampling was restricted to blood, and TCR repertoires in tissue are likely to differ from TCR repertoires in blood. The small number of donors limited the genetic and exposure-history diversity represented. Naive subsets generally had larger estimated clonotype richness than memory subsets did. Sharing across several donors was observed for approximately 5% of naive CD4, less than 4% of naive CD8, 2.3% of memory CD4, and less than 0.45% of memory CD8 clonotypes. Pairwise subsampling led to the expectation that sequencing depth would affect the degree of clonotype sharing among donors. Compared with non-shared clonotypes, the clonotypes found in all four sorted-subset donors had higher generation probabilities. Rarefaction of sorted-subset datasets indicated incomplete sequencing despite the large sequencing depth.

The donors were healthy, HIV-negative adults with no recently reported acute infections or vaccinations. All donors were Caucasian adults living in Nashville, Tennessee, USA. CD4+ T cells were enriched by magnetic negative selection, after which naive cells were positively selected on CD45RA and the negative fraction was taken as the memory subset. After blood collection by leukapheresis, PBMCs were isolated using Ficoll-Histopaque density gradient centrifugation and then cryopreserved in the vapor phase of liquid nitrogen. Analytical flow cytometry was used to check the purity and quantity of every magnetically sorted T cell population. Each sorted fraction had its genomic DNA isolated and then quantified by UV absorbance on a Nanodrop 2000c. Using the deep immunoSEQ assay, TCR CDR3 regions were amplified from genomic DNA by multiplex PCR. Extracted genomic DNA from each cell subset was spread evenly across all wells of several immunoSEQ 96-well plates, with each plate serving as a replicate. For sorted subsets, around 200 ng genomic DNA, equal to about 30,000 T cell genomes, was loaded into each replicate PCR. Purified libraries were measured with a Qubit 3.0 fluorometer, size-checked on a Bioanalyzer 2100, and measured again with the KAPA Library Quantification kit. Each immunoSEQ 96-well plate was sequenced on its own single-read 150-cycle Illumina NextSeq 550 flow cell. The authors' analysis ran thus. Because the immunoSEQ output held only junctional sequences and lacked quality scores, the filtering could not match the filtering applied to full-length reads. To assign V/J genes and CDR3, sequences were annotated against IMGT germline references using PyIR, a Python wrapper for IgBLAST v1.9. Reads were removed for weak V/J assignments (E-value above 1e-6), missing CDR3, stop codons, out-of-frame junctions, or ambiguous translated residues. V3J clonotypes were defined as sequences sharing an identical inferred V gene, J gene, and CDR3 amino acid sequence. Percentage overlap between repertoires was computed as shared unique clonotypes divided by the size of the smaller repertoire. Repertoire richness was assessed with RTK rarefaction, the Chao1 estimator, and Recon v2.1 estimates of unobserved clonotypes. Generation probabilities were computed with OLGA for all TCRbeta clonotypes obtained by the gDNA method from a handful of donors. What TCRdb holds here is the immuneACCESS table cut down to in-frame rearrangements. Part of the clones is not present; checked against another copy, under half of the missing clones reflect an unresolved V gene, and the others are unexplained. V and J calls and clone size are those listed in that table; D and trimming were worked out from the DNA. The sample table shows a few million clones, and approximately 95% are seen once. 0.35% to 0.45% of the sample is in the top ten clones.

The germline V gene encodes CDR1 SGDLS and CDR2 YYNGEE. V lost 2 bases and J lost 8 bases; the stretch between them is 13 bases long. Spanning cysteine to phenylalanine, the CDR3 consists of 13 amino acids. The only DNA kept is the CDR3, 39 bases in frame from the first base. In regard to this clone: There is no known antigen for this receptor. Base qualities are not recorded, but no much larger clone differs from it by a single base. Other DNA sequences within the sample encode an identical CDR3.

Sequencing was done on a sample of naive CD4+ T cells from PBMCs. Taken with the paper, the label for cell subset or site translates to: CD45RA+ positively selected. Here the chain combines TRBV9 and TRBJ1-1; the D gene is perhaps TRBD1, from 6 matching bases. The sequence came from a young man in good health. Some clones in this sample may be carry-over from other donors' samples. The DNA is as follows: TGTGCCAGCAGCGTCCTACAGGGTTCGGAAGCTTTCTTT. This is translated as CASSVLQGSEAFF.